The sample holds a few counts of the clone carrying this T cell receptor (beta chain). Methods used by the authors: Amplification of reference gene primers provided the estimated nucleated cell counts. Repertoires were generated with immunoSEQ multiplex PCR, while TCRdb's copy carries only in-frame clones and drops some. The DNA gave D and trimming, while V, J and clone size come from that table. The table records about 240,000 clones, roughly 87% of them present only once. The data derive from a study of blood T cell repertoires in COVID-19. Study overall: T cells, B-cell-depleted T cells, or PBMCs supplied cDNA or gDNA.

This CDR3 comprises 15 residues. Germline V gene lookup returns CDR1 SNHLY and CDR2 FYNNEI. Trimming cost V 7 bases and J 5 bases, with 21 bases left between them. Sequenced input: peripheral blood. The receptor was isolated from a man in his sixties who had recovered from COVID-19. The V and J genes are TRBV2 and TRBJ2-7, with D possibly being TRBD1 (5 bases). CDR3 coding DNA: TGTGCCAGCAACTATGGTCAGGGAAACGTCGACGAGCAGTACTTC. Protein: CASNYGQGNVDEQYF. Combining the CDR3 with reference TRBV2 and TRBJ2-7 gives the whole variable domain EPEVTQTPSHQVTQMGQEVILRCVPISNHLYFYWYRQILGQKVEFLVSFYNNEISEKSEIFDDQFSVERPDGSNFTLKIRSTKLEDSAMYFCASNYGQGNVDEQYFGPGTRLTVT.